Presented here are 13 T cell receptor beta chains from one specimen sequenced in a study of shared clonotypes between healthy human individuals. Generated by immunoSEQ multiplex PCR, the TCRdb table keeps only in-frame clones and is missing some. The data hold about 2.2 million clones, with approximately 92% observed a single time. Naive CD8 populations comprised CD45RO-negative cells positively selected for CCR7, excluding terminally differentiated effector memory CD45RA+ cells. The sequencing input was naive CD8+ T cells from PBMCs. These receptor sequences come from a man aged 18 to 29 in good health. Some clones in this sample may be carry-over from other donors' samples.

The chain employs TRBV5-1 and TRBJ1-1; possibly TRBD1 for D (6 bases). V gave up 4 bases and J gave up 2 bases, with 18 bases separating them. The CDR3 covers 16 residues. The V gene's germline CDR1 is SGHRS and CDR2 YFSETQ. Here the CDR3 DNA reads TGCGCCAGCAGCGGAAACAGACAGGAAACTAACACTGAAGCTTTCTTT. Translation gives CASSGNRQETNTEAFF.

The rearrangement links TRBV28 to TRBJ2-3, with D uncertain. The V and J ends lost 3 bases and 1 base respectively, with 11 bases between them. CDR1 and CDR2 (germline): MDHEN, SYDVKM. The CDR3 has 15 amino acids. CDR3 protein: CASSFEMVGTDTQYF. CDR3 nucleotide sequence: TGTGCCAGCAGTTTCGAAATGGTTGGCACAGATACGCAGTATTTT.

The chain uses TRBV6-5 and TRBJ2-3; D tentatively fits TRBD1 or TRBD2 (5 bases each). The length of the CDR3 is 14 residues. Trimming stripped 7 bases from V and 2 bases from J, with 13 bases between. Per the germline V gene, CDR1 is MNHEY and CDR2 is SVGAGI. CDR3 nucleotides: TGTGCCAGCAAACCGGGGCCCTACACAGATACGCAGTATTTT. It yields the protein CASKPGPYTDTQYF.

The chain recombines TRBV15 with TRBJ2-1; D possibly uses TRBD1 or TRBD2 (6 bases each). V was trimmed by 9 bases and J by 0 bases, leaving 18 bases between them. The CDR3 runs 16 residues. CDR1 and CDR2 (germline): LNHNV, YYDKDF (reference sequence). CDR3 loop: CATSPDEGGSYNEQFF. DNA for the CDR3: TGTGCCACTTCTCCGGATGAGGGGGGCTCCTACAATGAGCAGTTCTTC.

J is TRBJ2-7 and V is TRBV9; 10 nucleotides align to TRBD1. This CDR3 has 15 amino acids. With 2 bases clipped from V and 2 bases from J, the junction kept 4 bases outside the gene matches. The germline V gene has CDR1 SGDLS and CDR2 YYNGEE. CDR3 in DNA: TGTGCCAGCAGCGTCTCCGGGACAGGGGCCTACGAGCAGTACTTC. This gives the protein CASSVSGTGAYEQYF.

The chain uses TRBV7-6 and TRBJ2-3; 7 positions match TRBD2. Germline CDR1 is SGHVS and CDR2 is FNYEAQ. The V and J ends lost 5 bases and 4 bases, in that order; junction bases with no gene match: 9. This CDR3 comprises 15 residues. CDR3: CASSTLAVQSDTQYF. For the CDR3, the DNA is TGTGCCAGCAGCACTCTAGCGGTACAATCAGATACGCAGTATTTT.

A single count supports this clone. The CDR3 sequence is CASSLRRGPILEETQYF. CDR3 in DNA: TGTGCCAGCAGCTTACGGAGGGGGCCTATCTTGGAAGAGACCCAGTACTTC. The chain has TRBV7-9 and TRBJ2-5; a possible D gene is TRBD1 (7 bases). This CDR3 comprises 17 residues. The germline V gene encodes CDR1 SEHNR and CDR2 FQNEAQ (reference sequence). The V gene lost 2 bases and the J gene lost 3 bases, with 19 bases spanning the gap.

The genes are TRBV25-1 and TRBJ2-7; perhaps TRBD1 as D (6 bases). This CDR3 is built from 15 residues. Germline CDR1 and CDR2: MGHDK and SYGVNS. V was clipped by 1 base and J by 3 bases, with 13 bases between them. CDR3 amino acids: CASSEWGQGLYEQYF. The CDR3 DNA reads TGTGCCAGCAGTGAATGGGGACAAGGGCTCTACGAGCAGTACTTC.

To note about this clone: Within the sample, other DNA sequences also encode this same CDR3. This chain connects TRBV14 to TRBJ1-2; D unclear. Between the trimmed V and J ends, which lost 1 base and 4 bases, there was a span of 4 bases. Germline CDR1 reads SGHDN; CDR2 reads FVKESK. CDR3 size: 12 residues. Here the CDR3 reads CASSQGAYGYTF. CDR3 nucleotides: TGTGCCAGCAGCCAAGGGGCCTATGGCTACACCTTC.

The genes are TRBV18 and TRBJ1-3; TRBD1 might be the D (5 bases). CDR3 length: 14 residues. The V gene lost 5 bases and the J gene lost 2 bases, with 10 bases spanning the gap. Germline CDR1 reads KGHSH; CDR2 reads LQKENI. CDR3 sequence (DNA): TGTGCCAGCTCATGGGGCGACCCTGGAAACACCATATATTTT. This sequence encodes CASSWGDPGNTIYF. The whole variable domain, filled in from reference TRBV18 and TRBJ1-3, reads NAGVMQNPRHLVRRRGQEARLRCSPMKGHSHVYWYRQLPEEGLKFMVYLQKENIIDESGMPKERFSAEFPKEGPSILRIQQVVRGDSAAYFCASSWGDPGNTIYFGEGSWLTVV.

To note about this clone: This sample includes further DNA sequences coding for the same CDR3. The gene calls are TRBV27 and TRBJ1-1; 7 nucleotides match TRBD1. The V gene end was trimmed by 5 bases and the J gene end by 4 bases; junction bases not matched to a gene: 4. The germline V gene has CDR1 MNHEY and CDR2 SMNVEV (reference sequence). This CDR3 is 13 amino acids long. The CDR3 here is CASSPQGGTEAFF. The CDR3, as DNA: TGTGCCAGCAGTCCTCAGGGGGGCACTGAAGCTTTCTTT.

Only one count was recorded for this clone. The J gene is TRBJ1-2, the V gene TRBV6-5, with 10 bases matching TRBD1. This CDR3 region has 15 residues. V shed 0 bases and J 12 bases; nucleotides not matched to a gene: 10. Germline V lookup: CDR1 MNHEY, CDR2 SVGAGI. The CDR3 is CASSYSDRGRDLNTF. Here the CDR3 DNA reads TGTGCCAGCAGTTACTCCGACAGGGGGCGAGATTTAAACACCTTC.

The chain carries TRBV4-1 and TRBJ2-1, with TRBD2 identical over 15 bases. The germline CDR1 and CDR2 sequences are MGHRA and YSYEKL. The length of the CDR3 is 17 residues. J gave up 8 bases and V 6 bases, and 11 bases lay outside the gene matches. CDR3 in DNA: TGCGCCAGCAGACTTAACGGACTAGCGGGAGGGGGGGATGAGCAGTTCTTC. This codes for CASRLNGLAGGGDEQFF.